One and the same sample provided the 32 T cell receptor beta chains below, sequenced in a study of T cell responses to AZD1222 COVID-19 vaccine (dated by TCRdb to the early 2020s). The library was prepared using the immunoSEQ multiplex PCR assay. Drawn from immuneACCESS, this table holds only the in-frame rearrangements with V and J called that TCRdb kept. Clones are partly lost; checked studies trace under half to an unresolved V gene and leave the rest unexplained. In all, the sample holds about 130,000 clones, and around 90% of those were seen once. The biggest ten clones account for 6.3% of the sample. The sample's time point label is to be understood as: baseline before first vaccination. Specimen: peripheral blood, collected on day 0 of AZD1222 vaccination. Receptors originate from an adult in good health.

This clone is judged medium-sized. J is TRBJ1-2 and V is TRBV4-3; D is uncertain. The V end lost 0 bases, the J end lost 2 bases, and 7 bases lay between the germline ends. The germline V gene encodes CDR1 LGHNA and CDR2 YSLEER. The CDR3 covers 14 residues. CDR3: CASSQDYGNYGYTF. DNA for the CDR3: TGCGCCAGCAGCCAAGATTACGGAAACTATGGCTACACCTTC.

J is TRBJ2-3 and V is TRBV15; 8 bases match TRBD1. Germline CDR1 and CDR2: LNHNV and YYDKDF (reference sequence). The CDR3 has 20 amino acids. J lost 1 base, V lost 2 bases, and 17 bases had no gene match. CDR3 sequence: CATSRYHPRLDRVGTDTQYF. CDR3 coding DNA: TGTGCCACCAGCAGATACCACCCACGCCTGGACAGGGTTGGCACAGATACGCAGTATTTT.

The chain links TRBV9 to TRBJ2-1; D not resolved. The germline V gene has CDR1 SGDLS and CDR2 YYNGEE. This CDR3 has 12 residues. V lost 4 bases to trimming and J lost 8 bases, with 10 bases between them. The chain's CDR3 is CASSPPSYEQFF. In DNA form, the CDR3 reads TGTGCCAGCAGCCCGCCCTCGTATGAGCAGTTCTTC. The variable domain in full, completed from reference TRBV9 and TRBJ2-1, reads DSGVTQTPKHLITATGQRVTLRCSPRSGDLSVYWYQQSLDQGLQFLIQYYNGEERAKGNILERFSAQQFPDLHSELNLSSLELGDSALYFCASSPPSYEQFFGPGTRLTVL.

This chain uses TRBV2 with TRBJ2-3, with 7 bases identical to TRBD1. The CDR3 is 14 amino acids. V trimming: 6 bases; J trimming: 3 bases; junction bases outside the gene matches: 6. CDR1 and CDR2 from the germline V gene are SNHLY and FYNNEI. The CDR3 is CASSPGQKTDTQYF. CDR3 nucleotide sequence: TGTGCCAGCAGCCCGGGACAGAAGACAGATACGCAGTATTTT. Combining the CDR3 with reference TRBV2 and TRBJ2-3 gives the whole variable domain EPEVTQTPSHQVTQMGQEVILRCVPISNHLYFYWYRQILGQKVEFLVSFYNNEISEKSEIFDDQFSVERPDGSNFTLKIRSTKLEDSAMYFCASSPGQKTDTQYFGPGTRLTVL.

The chain recombines TRBV7-9 with TRBJ1-4, with unresolved D. The V and J ends lost 0 bases and 9 bases respectively, with 5 bases between them. This CDR3 is 12 amino acids long. CDR1 and CDR2 from the germline V gene are SEHNR and FQNEAQ (reference sequence). The CDR3 DNA follows: TGTGCCAGCAGCTTAGCGGGGAAAAAACTGTTTTTT. This sequence encodes CASSLAGKKLFF. Variable domain in full (rest from reference TRBV7-9 and TRBJ1-4): DTGVSQNPRHKITKRGQNVTFRCDPISEHNRLYWYRQTLGQGPEFLTYFQNEAQLEKSRLLSDRFSAERPKGSFSTLEIQRTEQGDSAMYLCASSLAGKKLFFGSGTQLSVL.

The chain carries TRBV4-3 and TRBJ1-1, with 7 bases lining up with TRBD1. The germline CDR1 and CDR2 sequences are LGHNA and YSLEER. CDR3 length: 14 amino acids. Trimming removed 0 bases from V and 5 bases from J; junction bases left unmatched: 3. The CDR3 bases are TGCGCCAGCAGCCAAGAGACAGGGAAGACTGAAGCTTTCTTT. Protein sequence: CASSQETGKTEAFF.

At least ten counts were recorded for this clone. The V and J genes are TRBV6-5 and TRBJ1-4, with D possibly matching TRBD1 (6 bases). Germline V gives CDR1 MNHEY, CDR2 SVGAGI. The length of the CDR3 is 15 residues. The ends were cut back, 3 bases at V and 6 bases at J, with 14 bases in the middle. CDR3 sequence reads: CASSYLGAGDEKLFF. The CDR3 DNA sequence: TGTGCCAGCAGTTATTTGGGGGCTGGGGATGAAAAACTGTTTTTT.

This chain links TRBV6-1 with TRBJ2-5; no clear D gene. Per the germline V gene, CDR1 is MNHNS and CDR2 is SASEGT. CDR3 size: 14 residues. With 2 bases removed from V and 4 bases from J, the gap between germline ends came to 11 bases. CDR3 bases: TGTGCCAGCAGTGAATCGGTTTTACTAGAGACCCAGTACTTC. It encodes CASSESVLLETQYF.

This chain links TRBV6-2 or TRBV6-3 with TRBJ1-3; D uncertain. The V and J ends lost 6 bases and 0 bases respectively, with 6 bases between them. The CDR3 loop spans 13 amino acids. Germline values: CDR1 MNHEY, CDR2 SVGEGT. CDR3: CASSRSSGNTIYF. CDR3 nucleotide sequence: TGTGCCAGCAGCCGATCCTCTGGAAACACCATATATTTT.

The chain links TRBV5-5 to TRBJ1-6; a possible D gene is TRBD1 (5 bases). The CDR3 spans 12 residues. Per germline, CDR1 SGHKS and CDR2 YYEKEE (reference sequence). Trimming pared 5 bases from V and 11 bases from J, leaving 11 bases between. As DNA, the CDR3 is TGTGCCAGCAGTGCCGTAGGGGCACCCCTCCACTTT. Amino acids: CASSAVGAPLHF.

J is TRBJ1-3 and V is TRBV4-3; D perhaps matches TRBD1 (5 bases). The germline V gene has CDR1 LGHNA and CDR2 YSLEER. Trimming pared 2 bases from V and 0 bases from J, leaving 17 bases between. The CDR3 length is 18 residues. The CDR3 sequence: CASSQLLGAGSSGNTIYF. CDR3 coding DNA: TGCGCCAGCAGCCAATTACTCGGGGCGGGGAGCTCTGGAAACACCATATATTTT.

The chain joins TRBV30 to TRBJ1-6; D gene ambiguous. The CDR3 is made up of 11 amino acids. Deletions cut 0 bases from V and 13 bases from J, with 7 bases between. Germline lookup yields CDR1 GTSNPN and CDR2 SVGIG (reference sequence). The CDR3 spells CAWSVARPLHF. As DNA, the CDR3 is TGTGCCTGGAGTGTTGCCAGGCCCCTCCACTTT.

The genes are TRBV6-2 or TRBV6-3 and TRBJ2-7, with a tentative D call TRBD1 (5 bases). CDR3 size: 14 residues. Trimming stripped 2 bases from V and 5 bases from J, with 13 bases between. In germline, CDR1 is MNHEY, CDR2 SVGEGT. The CDR3 DNA follows: TGTGCCAGCAGTTACGCCAGGGTCAGTCACGAGCAGTACTTC. Protein product: CASSYARVSHEQYF.

CDR3 sequence reads: CASSSSLGRVGEAFF. The CDR3 coding sequence is TGTGCCAGCAGCTCGTCCCTGGGAAGGGTCGGTGAAGCTTTCTTT. J is TRBJ1-1 and V is TRBV7-9; no definite D call. V lost 4 bases and J 7 bases, leaving 19 bases between the germline ends. Germline CDR1 and CDR2: SEHNR and FQNEAQ (reference sequence). The CDR3 covers 15 residues.

This rearrangement joins TRBV4-1 to TRBJ2-7; the D gene is possibly TRBD2 (6 bases). CDR1 and CDR2 from the germline V gene are MGHRA and YSYEKL. This CDR3 has 11 residues. V shed 6 bases and J shed 8 bases, with 11 bases lying between them. The CDR3 DNA follows: TGCGCCAGCAGTCTAGGGAGGCAGCAGTACTTC. Translation: CASSLGRQQYF.

Note on this clone: At the DNA level, this CDR3 is encoded by other sequences in the same sample as well. The chain couples TRBV9 to TRBJ1-6; D not resolved. This CDR3 contains 11 residues. The V gene's germline CDR1 is SGDLS and CDR2 YYNGEE. V dropped 3 bases and J dropped 8 bases, with 3 bases sitting between them. CDR3 residues: CASSADSPLHF. The CDR3 coding sequence is TGTGCCAGCAGCGCCGATTCACCCCTCCACTTT.

V usage is TRBV15 and J usage is TRBJ1-2; D unresolved. Germline lookup yields CDR1 LNHNV and CDR2 YYDKDF (reference sequence). The CDR3 is made up of 13 amino acids. The V end lost 3 bases, the J end lost 0 bases, and 5 bases lay between the germline ends. CDR3 amino acids: CATSRGSNYGYTF. The CDR3 nucleotides are TGTGCCACCAGCAGGGGCTCTAACTATGGCTACACCTTC. The variable domain in full, completed from reference TRBV15 and TRBJ1-2, reads DAMVIQNPRYQVTQFGKPVTLSCSQTLNHNVMYWYQQKSSQAPKLLFHYYDKDFNNEADTPDNFQSRRPNTSFCFLDIRSPGLGDTAMYLCATSRGSNYGYTFGSGTRLTVV.

This chain uses TRBV5-4 with TRBJ2-2; 9 bases agree with TRBD1. CDR1 is SGHNT, CDR2 YYREEE, per germline (reference sequence). V lost 0 bases to trimming and J lost 5 bases; unmatched junction nucleotides: 5. The CDR3 has 16 amino acids. The CDR3 region has the DNA TGTGCCAGCAGCTTGGGGGACAGGGTAGGAACCGGGGAGCTGTTTTTT. Residues: CASSLGDRVGTGELFF.

The V gene is TRBV12-3 or TRBV12-4, the J gene TRBJ2-7, with D possibly TRBD1 on 6 matching bases. V shed 5 bases and J shed 5 bases, with 13 bases lying between them. The CDR3 length is 13 residues. The DNA for the CDR3 is TGTGCCAGCAGTATCCTACAGGGAAACGAGCAGTACTTC. The encoded protein is CASSILQGNEQYF.

V and J are TRBV4-2 and TRBJ1-5; TRBD1 might be the D (5 bases). V was shortened by 4 bases and J by 1 base, with 11 bases between the two germline ends. Germline-derived CDR1 and CDR2 are LGHNA and YNFKEQ. This CDR3 is 15 amino acids long. The CDR3 nucleotides read TGTGCCAGCAGCCGAACACGGGGGAGCAATCAGCCCCAGCATTTT. It specifies CASSRTRGSNQPQHF.

J is TRBJ1-5 and V is TRBV29-1; the match to TRBD1 covers 10 bases. CDR3 length: 17 amino acids. V shed 6 bases and J 0 bases; nucleotides not matched to a gene: 11. Germline values: CDR1 SQVTM, CDR2 ANQGSEA. The CDR3 DNA sequence: TGCAGCGTCGCCACCGGGACAGGGGTCTATAGCAATCAGCCCCAGCATTTT. Its translation is CSVATGTGVYSNQPQHF.

This clone has just one count. The chain employs TRBV4-2 and TRBJ1-3, with D unresolved. The CDR3 runs 16 residues. V lost 0 bases to trimming and J lost 0 bases, with 9 bases between them. Germline-derived CDR1 and CDR2 are LGHNA and YNFKEQ. The CDR3 reads CASSQDGANSGNTIYF. In DNA, the CDR3 is TGTGCCAGCAGCCAAGATGGCGCAAACTCTGGAAACACCATATATTTT.

A remark on this clone: A read error may account for a junction end that differs from germline. This chain uses TRBV7-9 with TRBJ2-1; possibly TRBD1 for D (5 bases). CDR3 length: 10 residues. CDR1 SEHNR and CDR2 FQNEAQ come from the germline V gene (reference sequence). CDR3 in amino acids: CASSLTDTVF. CDR3 sequence (DNA): TGTGCCAGCAGCTTGACAGATACGGTCTTC.

The gene calls are TRBV6-1 and TRBJ1-2, with TRBD1 as a possible D gene (6 bases). The CDR3 is made up of 16 amino acids. The germline gives CDR1 MNHNS, CDR2 SASEGT. V lost 3 bases and J lost 2, with 16 bases in between. The CDR3, as DNA: TGTGCCAGCAGTGACCGGACCGGGGGGCTAAACTATGGCTACACCTTC. Its protein product is CASSDRTGGLNYGYTF.

This clone was observed once. J is TRBJ1-5 and V is TRBV4-1; TRBD1 is a possible D gene (5 bases). This CDR3 comprises 14 residues. Germline CDR1 is MGHRA and CDR2 is YSYEKL. V was trimmed by 1 base and J by 6 bases, leaving 10 bases between them. For the CDR3, the DNA is TGCGCCAGCAGCCAAGGCCAGGGAATTCAGCCCCAGCATTTT. It encodes CASSQGQGIQPQHF.

The chain joins TRBV6-6 to TRBJ2-3; no clear D gene. The germline V gene encodes CDR1 MNHNY and CDR2 SVGAGI (reference sequence). The CDR3 contains 12 residues. Trimming cost V 0 bases and J 4 bases, with 2 bases left between them. CDR3 coding DNA: TGTGCCAGCAGTTACTCGTCAGATACGCAGTATTTT. Translated, it gives CASSYSSDTQYF.

The chain couples TRBV6-4 to TRBJ1-1; D possibly corresponds to TRBD1 (5 bases). The ends were cut back, 4 bases at V and 7 bases at J, with 16 bases in the middle. Germline-derived CDR1 and CDR2 are MRHNA and SNTAGT. This CDR3 spans 14 amino acids. This CDR3 is CASSAGPAGGEAFF. DNA of the CDR3: TGTGCCAGCAGTGCAGGGCCAGCGGGGGGTGAAGCTTTCTTT.

V gene TRBV7-2 combines with J gene TRBJ2-1, with D possibly being TRBD2 (6 bases). Germline CDR1 and CDR2: SGHTA and FQGNSA. The CDR3 sequence is 15 residues long. Deletions cut 1 base from V and 10 bases from J, with 17 bases between. The CDR3 loop reads CASSLGGVGSGEQFF. The CDR3 DNA reads as TGTGCCAGCAGCTTAGGCGGGGTGGGATCCGGGGAGCAGTTCTTC.

CDR3 residues: CASSGQGGGPQHF. CDR3 DNA: TGTGCCAGCAGCGGACAGGGCGGCGGTCCCCAGCATTTT. V and J are TRBV6-4 and TRBJ1-5, with 8 bases aligning to TRBD1. The junction had 8 bases not matched to a gene; V was cut back by 6 bases and J by 10 bases. This CDR3 comprises 13 residues. Germline lookup yields CDR1 MRHNA and CDR2 SNTAGT.

The genes are TRBV27 and TRBJ1-3; D is possibly TRBD1 (6 bases). Germline CDR1 reads MNHEY; CDR2 reads SMNVEV (reference sequence). V was trimmed by 3 bases and J by 2 bases, leaving 11 bases between them. The CDR3 has 15 amino acids. CDR3 nucleotide sequence: TGTGCCAGCAGTTTCCGAGGGGGAACTGGAAACACCATATATTTT. This sequence encodes CASSFRGGTGNTIYF.

This clone appeared once. The chain recombines TRBV3-1 (or the pseudogene TRBV3-2) with TRBJ1-3; maybe TRBD1 (6 bases). Germline values: CDR1 LGHDT, CDR2 YNNKEL (reference sequence). The V end lost 4 bases, the J end lost 5 bases, and 24 bases lay between the germline ends. The CDR3 totals 18 residues. CDR3 in DNA: TGTGCCAGCAGCCTAAAGGACCACAGGGAAGGTAGTAGAAACACCATATATTTT. Its protein is CASSLKDHREGSRNTIYF.

This sequence joins TRBV29-1 and TRBJ1-2; D possibly corresponds to TRBD1 (6 bases). Germline V gene sequence: CDR1 SQVTM, CDR2 ANQGSEA. V gave up 5 bases and J gave up 7 bases, with 20 bases separating them. The CDR3 spans 14 residues. The CDR3, as DNA: TGCAGCGTTCTTTCGGGGGCGACCCAGGGTGGCTACACCTTC. Translated, it gives CSVLSGATQGGYTF.